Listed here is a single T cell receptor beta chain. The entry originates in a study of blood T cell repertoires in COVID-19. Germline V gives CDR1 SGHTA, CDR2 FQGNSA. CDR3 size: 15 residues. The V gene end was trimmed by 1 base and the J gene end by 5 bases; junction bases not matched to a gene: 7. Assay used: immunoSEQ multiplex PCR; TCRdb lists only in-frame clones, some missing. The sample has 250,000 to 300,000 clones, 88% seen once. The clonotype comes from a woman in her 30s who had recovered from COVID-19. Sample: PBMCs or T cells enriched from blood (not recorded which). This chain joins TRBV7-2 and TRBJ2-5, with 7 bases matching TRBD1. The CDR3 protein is CASSLGGTGEETQYF. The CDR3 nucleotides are TGTGCCAGCAGCTTAGGAGGAACAGGGGAGGAGACCCAGTACTTC.